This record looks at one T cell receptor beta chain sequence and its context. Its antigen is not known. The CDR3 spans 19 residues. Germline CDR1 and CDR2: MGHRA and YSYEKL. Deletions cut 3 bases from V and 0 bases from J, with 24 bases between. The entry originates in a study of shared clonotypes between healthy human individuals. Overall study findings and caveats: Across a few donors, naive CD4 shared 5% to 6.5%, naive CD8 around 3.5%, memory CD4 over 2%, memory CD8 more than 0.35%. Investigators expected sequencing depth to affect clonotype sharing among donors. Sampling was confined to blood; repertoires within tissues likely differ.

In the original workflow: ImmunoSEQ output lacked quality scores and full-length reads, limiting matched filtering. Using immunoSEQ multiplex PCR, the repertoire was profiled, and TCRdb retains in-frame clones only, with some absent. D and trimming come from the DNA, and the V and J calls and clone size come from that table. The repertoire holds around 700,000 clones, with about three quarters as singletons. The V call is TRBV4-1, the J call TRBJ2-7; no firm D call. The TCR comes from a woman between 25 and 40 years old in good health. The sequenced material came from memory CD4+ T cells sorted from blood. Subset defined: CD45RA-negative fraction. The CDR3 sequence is CASSHQAKVSPKSSYEQYF. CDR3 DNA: TGCGCCAGCAGCCACCAAGCGAAGGTGAGTCCTAAAAGCTCCTACGAGCAGTACTTC.